This T cell receptor beta chain derives from a study of CD8 T cells in Susac syndrome. Looked up from germline, CDR1 is MGHRA and CDR2 is YSYEKL. Trimming cost V 1 base and J 3 bases; bases outside gene matches: 3. CDR3 length equals 15 residues. RNA, at 0.5 to 1 ug, was reverse transcribed with random hexamers. TCRdb recomputed calls from the immunoSEQ multiplex PCR reads with MiXCR, one row per CDR3 protein. The table records about 110,000 distinct CDR3 sequences, around 94% of them present only once. The receptor comes from a human donor with Susac syndrome. The V and J genes are TRBV4-1 and TRBJ2-7; 10 positions match TRBD2. The specimen was CD8+ T cells from PBMCs. The CDR3 region has the DNA TGCGCCAGCAGCCAAGGGCTAGCGGGGGACTACGAGCAGTACTTC. Its protein product is CASSQGLAGDYEQYF.